A selection of T cell receptor beta chains follows, all from one sample in a study of CD8+CD57+ T cells in acquired aplastic anemia. From the reads, TCRdb called clonotypes with MiXCR, one entry per CDR3 protein. The table records roughly 190,000 distinct CDR3 sequences, roughly half of them present only once. Sequences were obtained from sorted CD4+, CD8+, or CD8+CD57+ T cells (not recorded which) from PBMCs. These receptors were taken from a human donor in good health, serving as a control. Both conserved end residues are part of each CDR3. The D gene is left open where the match is weak. Size tells how often a clone was seen (once, few, many) or the class of an expanded clone, and some rows leave it out.

CASSFNQAGMNTEAFF | TGTGCCAGCAGCTTCAATCAGGCAGGGATGAACACTGAAGCTTTCTTT | TRBV7-2 | 16 | many | NA | TRBJ1-1
CASRGEGGANTEAFF | TGCGCCAGCAGGGGTGAGGGAGGGGCGAACACTGAAGCTTTCTTT | TRBV5-1 | 15 | few | NA | TRBJ1-1
CVSSLARLGSWSSGPIQETQYF | TGTGTCAGCAGCTTAGCGCGATTGGGCAGTTGGAGCTCTGGTCCCATCCAAGAGACCCAGTACTTC | TRBV7-3 | 22 | NA | NA | TRBJ2-5
CASSLETQYF | TGTGCTAGCAGCTTAGAGACCCAGTACTTC | TRBV7-7 | 10 | NA | NA | TRBJ2-5
CASSFSGTGRTYEQYF | TGTGCCAGCAGCTTCTCCGGGACAGGGCGGACCTACGAGCAGTACTTC | TRBV5-6 | 16 | NA | TRBD1 | TRBJ2-7
CASSIRGGKQPQHF | TGTGCCAGTAGTATAAGAGGAGGGAAACAGCCCCAGCATTTT | TRBV19 | 14 | many | NA | TRBJ1-5
CASSSQPSIREQYF | TGTGCCAGCAGCTCGCAACCTAGCATTAGAGAGCAGTATTTT | TRBV7-2 | 14 | few | NA | TRBJ2-3
CASSTSPGTGVHAEAFF | TGTGCCAGTAGTACCAGTCCCGGGACAGGGGTACACGCCGAAGCTTTCTTT | TRBV19 | 17 | few | TRBD1 | TRBJ1-1
CASSLVGELFF | TGTGCCAGCAGCTTAGTCGGGGAGCTGTTTTTT | TRBV7-9 | 11 | few | NA | TRBJ2-2
CASSPLTSGILSGANVLTF | TGTGCCAGCAGCCCACTAACTAGCGGGATTCTCTCTGGGGCCAACGTCCTGACTTTC | TRBV11-2 | 19 | many | TRBD2 | TRBJ2-6
CASSVGGGATDTQYF | TGTGCCAGCAGCGTAGGTGGAGGGGCCACAGATACGCAGTATTTT | TRBV9 | 15 | NA | NA | TRBJ2-3
CSALTDTQYF | TGCAGCGCCCTGACTGATACGCAGTATTTT | TRBV29-1 | 10 | NA | NA | TRBJ2-3
CATSRDSTDTQYF | TGTGCCACCAGCAGAGATAGCACAGATACGCAGTATTTT | TRBV15 | 13 | few | NA | TRBJ2-3
CASSGDSANTQYF | TGTGCCAGCAGTGGAGACAGCGCTAATACGCAGTATTTT | TRBV2 | 13 | NA | NA | TRBJ2-3
CASSYRSGNARDTQYF | TGTGCCAGCAGTTACCGAAGCGGGAACGCACGGGATACGCAGTATTTT | TRBV12-3/TRBV12-4 | 16 | NA | TRBD2 | TRBJ2-3
CASSPPPGQGGNEAFF | TGTGCCAGCAGTCCCCCCCCTGGACAGGGGGGAAATGAAGCTTTCTTT | TRBV7-2 | 16 | NA | TRBD1 | TRBJ1-1
CASSIQGRNTEAFF | TGTGCCAGTAGTATCCAGGGCAGGAACACTGAAGCTTTCTTT | TRBV19 | 14 | NA | NA | TRBJ1-1
CASSPYFSEGLFF | TGTGCCAGCTCACCCTATTTTTCGGAGGGACTGTTTTTT | TRBV18 | 13 | NA | NA | TRBJ1-4
CASSVLRGPYEQYF | TGTGCCAGCAGCGTCTTGCGGGGGCCCTACGAGCAGTACTTC | TRBV2 | 14 | NA | NA | TRBJ2-7
CSVEEQGGNGYTF | TGCAGCGTTGAAGAACAGGGGGGTAATGGCTACACCTTC | TRBV20-1 | 13 | NA | TRBD1 | TRBJ1-2
CASSIWPGSNQPQHF | TGTGCCAGTAGTATATGGCCAGGGAGCAATCAGCCCCAGCATTTT | TRBV19 | 15 | NA | NA | TRBJ1-5
CASSGLAGPNEQFF | TGTGCCAGCTCGGGACTAGCGGGGCCCAATGAGCAGTTCTTC | TRBV6-2/TRBV6-3 | 14 | many | TRBD2 | TRBJ2-1
CASSLNEQYF | TGTGCCAGCAGTTTAAACGAGCAGTACTTC | TRBV28 | 10 | many | NA | TRBJ2-7
CASSYSIGAAQPQHF | TGTGCCAGCAGTTACTCGATTGGGGCGGCTCAGCCCCAGCATTTT | TRBV6-7 | 15 | many | NA | TRBJ1-5
CASSPPPGQSSAGYGYTF | TGTGCCAGCTCACCACCCCCGGGACAGTCCTCCGCGGGCTATGGCTACACCTTC | TRBV14 | 18 | few | TRBD1 | TRBJ1-2
CASRGRVNNEQFF | TGTGCCAGCAGGGGTCGGGTCAACAATGAGCAGTTCTTC | TRBV9 | 13 | NA | NA | TRBJ2-1
CASSVDGTGGSYEQYF | TGTGCCAGCAGCGTAGACGGGACAGGGGGATCCTACGAGCAGTACTTC | TRBV7-2 | 16 | NA | TRBD1 | TRBJ2-7
CASSFVGKAFF | TGTGCCAGCAGTTTCGTGGGGAAAGCTTTCTTT | TRBV28 | 11 | many | NA | TRBJ1-1
CASSGTGLAGGHNVYEQYF | TGTGCCAGCAGCGGAACGGGACTAGCGGGGGGTCACAACGTCTACGAGCAGTACTTC | TRBV13 | 19 | many | TRBD2 | TRBJ2-7
CASSIDQGTQETQYF | TGTGCCAGTAGTATAGATCAGGGGACCCAAGAGACCCAGTACTTC | TRBV19 | 15 | NA | NA | TRBJ2-5
CASSSQPNQPQHF | TGTGCCAGCAGCTCACAACCGAATCAGCCCCAGCATTTT | TRBV7-2 | 13 | many | NA | TRBJ1-5
CASSSRRTGKGEQPQHF | TGTGCCAGCAGTTCCAGGAGGACAGGGAAAGGCGAGCAGCCCCAGCATTTT | TRBV12-3/TRBV12-4 | 17 | few | TRBD1 | TRBJ1-5
CSARRGGGNNEQFF | TGCAGTGCTAGGCGAGGGGGCGGGAACAATGAGCAGTTCTTC | TRBV20-1 | 14 | NA | NA | TRBJ2-1
CASSLTVPNYGYTF | TGTGCCAGCAGTTTAACAGTACCTAACTATGGCTACACCTTC | TRBV12-3/TRBV12-4 | 14 | NA | NA | TRBJ1-2
CASSVTPIAGQGARGYTF | TGTGCCAGCAGCGTTACCCCTATAGCTGGACAGGGGGCGCGCGGCTACACCTTC | TRBV5-5 | 18 | many | TRBD1 | TRBJ1-2
CASNREETEAFF | TGTGCCAGTAACAGGGAGGAGACTGAAGCTTTCTTT | TRBV19 | 12 | NA | NA | TRBJ1-1
CASSEERENGYTF | TGCGCCAGCAGTGAGGAGAGGGAAAATGGCTACACCTTC | TRBV10-1 | 13 | NA | NA | TRBJ1-2
CASSLRGTSSYEQYF | TGTGCCAGCAGTCTTCGGGGGACTTCCTCCTACGAGCAGTACTTC | TRBV2 | 15 | few | NA | TRBJ2-7
CASTQGRRARDQPQHF | TGCGCCAGCACCCAGGGTAGGAGGGCCCGCGATCAGCCCCAGCATTTT | TRBV10-1 | 16 | NA | NA | TRBJ1-5
CSGERGPGVEAFF | TGCAGCGGTGAAAGGGGACCTGGTGTTGAAGCTTTCTTT | TRBV29-1 | 13 | NA | NA | TRBJ1-1
CASRVISGGAFSSYNEQFF | TGTGCCAGCAGGGTAATTAGCGGGGGGGCGTTTAGCTCCTACAATGAGCAGTTCTTC | TRBV10-1 | 19 | few | TRBD2 | TRBJ2-1
CAISGDRVNQPQHF | TGTGCCATCAGTGGGGACCGAGTAAATCAGCCCCAGCATTTT | TRBV10-3 | 14 | NA | NA | TRBJ1-5
CATSDGTGESQPQHF | TGTGCCACCAGTGATGGGACAGGGGAGAGTCAGCCCCAGCATTTT | TRBV24-1 | 15 | NA | TRBD1 | TRBJ1-5
CASSLEVTADSPLHF | TGCGCCAGCAGCTTGGAGGTGACAGCCGATTCACCCCTCCACTTT | TRBV5-1 | 15 | NA | NA | TRBJ1-6
CSAWGVNQPQHF | TGCAGTGCTTGGGGGGTGAATCAGCCCCAGCATTTT | TRBV20-1 | 12 | NA | NA | TRBJ1-5
CASSLTHRDQYGYTF | TGTGCCAGCAGCTTAACGCACAGGGATCAGTATGGCTACACCTTC | TRBV7-2 | 15 | NA | NA | TRBJ1-2
CASSFPSSGVTTDTQYF | TGTGCCAGCAGCTTCCCATCTAGCGGGGTCACCACAGATACGCAGTATTTT | TRBV7-6 | 17 | many | TRBD2 | TRBJ2-3
CASDSGQNSNQPQHF | TGTGCCAGTGATTCTGGACAGAATAGCAATCAGCCCCAGCATTTT | TRBV2 | 15 | many | NA | TRBJ1-5
CASSRGTGANRSNQPQHF | TGTGCCAGTTCGAGGGGGACAGGGGCCAACCGGAGCAATCAGCCCCAGCATTTT | TRBV19 | 18 | NA | TRBD1 | TRBJ1-5
CASSVGTSETLGEQYF | TGTGCCAGCAGCGTCGGGACTAGCGAGACCCTAGGGGAGCAGTACTTC | TRBV7-6 | 16 | NA | TRBD2 | TRBJ2-7
CAINGGAQETQYF | TGTGCCATCAACGGAGGGGCACAAGAGACCCAGTACTTC | TRBV10-3 | 13 | many | NA | TRBJ2-5
CASRPRTGQETQYF | TGTGCCAGCAGGCCTCGGACAGGACAAGAGACCCAGTACTTC | TRBV5-8 | 14 | many | TRBD1 | TRBJ2-5
CSASLAGGPYEQYF | TGCAGTGCTAGCCTGGCGGGGGGGCCCTACGAGCAGTACTTC | TRBV20-1 | 14 | NA | TRBD2 | TRBJ2-7
CASSPRDRAYEQYF | TGTGCCAGCAGTCCTAGGGACAGAGCCTACGAGCAGTACTTC | TRBV27 | 14 | many | TRBD1 | TRBJ2-7
CASTPGGGTSYEQYF | TGTGCCAGCACCCCCGGAGGGGGCACTTCCTACGAGCAGTACTTC | TRBV7-3 | 15 | few | NA | TRBJ2-7